This TCR beta chain is drawn from a study of T cell responses to AZD1222 COVID-19 vaccine. Whole-study findings and limits: Unmutated variant regions reportedly attract nearly half of all spike-specific TCRs. Most donors were white British and more were female, and clonal diversity was possibly underestimated. Following two doses of AZD1222, Spike-specific TCR breadth and depth rose.

To note about this clone: Antigen specificity is unknown.

Germline lookup yields CDR1 SGHVS and CDR2 FQNEAQ. V was pared by 4 bases and J by 0 bases, with 18 bases between. The CDR3 consists of 18 residues. The repertoire was sequenced with immunoSEQ multiplex PCR; TCRdb's copy has only in-frame clones and lacks some. The sample lists some 100,000 clones, 80% to 90% occurring once. Both about-4-week and about-12-week second-dose recipients were combined. The TCR was taken from an adult who received the AZD1222 COVID-19 vaccine. Sample: peripheral blood, taken 28 days after the second AZD1222 dose. The gene calls are TRBV7-8 and TRBJ2-2; the D gene is possibly TRBD2 (6 bases). CDR3 sequence: CASSSWVGGASNTGELFF. The CDR3 region has the DNA TGTGCCAGCAGCTCCTGGGTGGGGGGAGCTTCGAACACCGGGGAGCTGTTTTTT.